This TCR beta chain came from a study of cytomegalovirus exposure and HLA in healthy donors. General observations from the study: In a later analysis, donors in an Asian-associated ancestry cluster reportedly had fewer N-insertions in productive TCRs than the cohort mean.

In regard to this clone: Its antigen is currently unknown.

Per germline, CDR1 SGHAT and CDR2 FQNNGV. Trimming cost V 1 base and J 5 bases, with 11 bases left between them. The CDR3 runs 14 residues. 13 Jbeta primers and 60 Vbeta primers were used for the PCR. Profiling relied on immunoSEQ multiplex PCR, and the TCRdb table lists in-frame clones only, not all of them. The data hold some 90,000 clones, with around three quarters observed a single time. This chain connects TRBV11-2 to TRBJ1-1; possible D gene TRBD1, 5 bases. This sequence was found in a man aged 60 to 69 in good health and CMV-seronegative. Sequencing was performed on PBMCs. CDR3 residues: CASSLVDSETEAFF. The CDR3 region has the DNA TGTGCCAGCAGCTTAGTCGACAGTGAGACTGAAGCTTTCTTT. Full variable domain (outside the CDR3, taken from reference TRBV11-2 and TRBJ1-1): EAGVAQSPRYKIIEKRQSVAFWCNPISGHATLYWYQQILGQGPKLLIQFQNNGVVDDSQLPKDRFSAERLKGVDSTLKIQPAKLEDSAVYLCASSLVDSETEAFFGQGTRLTVV.